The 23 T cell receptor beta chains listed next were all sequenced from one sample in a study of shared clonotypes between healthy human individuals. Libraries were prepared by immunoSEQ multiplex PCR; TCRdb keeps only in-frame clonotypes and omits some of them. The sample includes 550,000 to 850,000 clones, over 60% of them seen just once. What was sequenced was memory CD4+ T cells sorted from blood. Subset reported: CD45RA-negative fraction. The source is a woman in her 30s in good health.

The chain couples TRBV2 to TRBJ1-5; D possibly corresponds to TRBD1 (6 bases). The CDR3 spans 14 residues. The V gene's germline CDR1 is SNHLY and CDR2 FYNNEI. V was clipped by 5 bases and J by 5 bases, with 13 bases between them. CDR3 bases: TGTGCCAGCAGTATTGACAGGTGGGATCAGCCCCAGCATTTT. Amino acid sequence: CASSIDRWDQPQHF.

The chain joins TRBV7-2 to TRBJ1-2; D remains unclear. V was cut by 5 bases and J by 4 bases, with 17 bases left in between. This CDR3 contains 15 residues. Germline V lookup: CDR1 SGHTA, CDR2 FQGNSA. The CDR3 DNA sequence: TGTGCCAGCAGCCACCTAAAGGGCGGCCTCTATGGCTACACCTTC. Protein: CASSHLKGGLYGYTF.

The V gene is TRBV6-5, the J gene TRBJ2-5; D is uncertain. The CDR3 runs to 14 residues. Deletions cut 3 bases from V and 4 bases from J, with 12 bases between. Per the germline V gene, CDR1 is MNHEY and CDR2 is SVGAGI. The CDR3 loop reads CASSYDLRGETQYF. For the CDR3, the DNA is TGTGCCAGCAGTTATGATCTACGAGGAGAGACCCAGTACTTC.

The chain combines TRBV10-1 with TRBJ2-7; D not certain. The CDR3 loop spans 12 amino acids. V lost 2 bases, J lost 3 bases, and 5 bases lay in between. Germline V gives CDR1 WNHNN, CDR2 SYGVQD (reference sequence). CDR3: CASSENSYEQYF. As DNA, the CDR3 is TGCGCCAGCAGTGAGAACAGCTACGAGCAGTACTTC.

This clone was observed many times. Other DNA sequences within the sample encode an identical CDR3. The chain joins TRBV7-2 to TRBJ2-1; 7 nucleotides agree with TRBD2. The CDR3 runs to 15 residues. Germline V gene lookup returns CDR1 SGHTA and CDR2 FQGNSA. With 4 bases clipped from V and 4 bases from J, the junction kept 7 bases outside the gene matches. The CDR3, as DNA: TGTGCCAGCAGCTCCCAGCGGGACTCATACAATGAGCAGTTCTTC. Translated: CASSSQRDSYNEQFF.

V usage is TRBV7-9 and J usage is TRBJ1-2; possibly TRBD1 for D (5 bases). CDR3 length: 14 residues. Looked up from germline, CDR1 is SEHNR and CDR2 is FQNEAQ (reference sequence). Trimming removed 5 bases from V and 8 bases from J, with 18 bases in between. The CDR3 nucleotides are TGTGCCAGCAGCGCAGCCGGGACTTGGGGAGGCTACACCTTC. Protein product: CASSAAGTWGGYTF.

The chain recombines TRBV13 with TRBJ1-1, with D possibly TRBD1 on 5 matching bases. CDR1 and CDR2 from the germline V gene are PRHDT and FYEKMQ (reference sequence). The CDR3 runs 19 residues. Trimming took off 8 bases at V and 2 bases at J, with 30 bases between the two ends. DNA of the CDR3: TGTGCCAGCCTCGCCCTATTACAGTCGAAGGGACTTTACAACACTGAAGCTTTCTTT. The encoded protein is CASLALLQSKGLYNTEAFF.

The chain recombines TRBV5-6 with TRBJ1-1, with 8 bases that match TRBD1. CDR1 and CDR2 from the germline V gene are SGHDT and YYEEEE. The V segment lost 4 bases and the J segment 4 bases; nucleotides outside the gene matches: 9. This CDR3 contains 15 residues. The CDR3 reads CASSRSTGVGTEAFF. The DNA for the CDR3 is TGTGCCAGCAGCCGCTCGACAGGGGTGGGCACTGAAGCTTTCTTT.

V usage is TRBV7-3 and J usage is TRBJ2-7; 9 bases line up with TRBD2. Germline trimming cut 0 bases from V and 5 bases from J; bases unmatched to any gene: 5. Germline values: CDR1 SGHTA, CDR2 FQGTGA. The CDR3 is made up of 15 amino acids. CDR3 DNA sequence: TGTGCCAGCAGCTTAACCAGCGGGAGGACCGACGAGCAGTACTTC. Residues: CASSLTSGRTDEQYF.

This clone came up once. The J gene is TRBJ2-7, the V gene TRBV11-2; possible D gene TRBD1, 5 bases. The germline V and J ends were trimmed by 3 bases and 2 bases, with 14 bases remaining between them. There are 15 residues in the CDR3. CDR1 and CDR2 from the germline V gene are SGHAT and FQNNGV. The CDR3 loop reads CASSFNPDKPYEQYF. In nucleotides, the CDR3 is TGTGCCAGCAGCTTTAACCCGGACAAACCCTACGAGCAGTACTTC. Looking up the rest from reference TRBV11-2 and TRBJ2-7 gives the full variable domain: EAGVAQSPRYKIIEKRQSVAFWCNPISGHATLYWYQQILGQGPKLLIQFQNNGVVDDSQLPKDRFSAERLKGVDSTLKIQPAKLEDSAVYLCASSFNPDKPYEQYFGPGTRLTVT.

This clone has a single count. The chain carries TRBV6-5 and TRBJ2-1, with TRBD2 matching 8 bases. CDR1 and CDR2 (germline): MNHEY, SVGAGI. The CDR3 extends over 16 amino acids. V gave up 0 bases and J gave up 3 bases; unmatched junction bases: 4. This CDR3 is CASSYSWRGDYNEQFF. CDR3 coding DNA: TGTGCCAGCAGTTACTCGTGGCGGGGGGACTACAATGAGCAGTTCTTC.

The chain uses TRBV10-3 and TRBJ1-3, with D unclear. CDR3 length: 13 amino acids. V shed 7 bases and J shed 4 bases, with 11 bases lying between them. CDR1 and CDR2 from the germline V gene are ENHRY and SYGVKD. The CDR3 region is CAINNPAGNTIYF. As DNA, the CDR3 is TGTGCCATCAATAACCCTGCGGGAAACACCATATATTTT.

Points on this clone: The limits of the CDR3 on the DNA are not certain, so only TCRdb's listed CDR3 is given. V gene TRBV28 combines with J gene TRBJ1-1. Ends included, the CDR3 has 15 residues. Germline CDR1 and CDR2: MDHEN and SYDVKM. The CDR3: CASSSSRGQAAEAFF.

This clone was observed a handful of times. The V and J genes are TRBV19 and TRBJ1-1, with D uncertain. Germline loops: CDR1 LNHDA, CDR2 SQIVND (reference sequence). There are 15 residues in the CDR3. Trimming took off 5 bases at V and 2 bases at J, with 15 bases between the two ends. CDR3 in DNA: TGTGCCAGTAGTCCGCAGGAAGGGATTAACACTGAAGCTTTCTTT. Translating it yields CASSPQEGINTEAFF.

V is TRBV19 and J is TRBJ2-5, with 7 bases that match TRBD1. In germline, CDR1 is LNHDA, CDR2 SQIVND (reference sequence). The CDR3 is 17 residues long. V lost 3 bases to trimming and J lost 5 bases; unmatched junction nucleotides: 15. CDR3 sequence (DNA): TGTGCCAGTAGTATCGGCTACGGTAGGGGGCGGTGGGAGACCCAGTACTTC. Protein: CASSIGYGRGRWETQYF.

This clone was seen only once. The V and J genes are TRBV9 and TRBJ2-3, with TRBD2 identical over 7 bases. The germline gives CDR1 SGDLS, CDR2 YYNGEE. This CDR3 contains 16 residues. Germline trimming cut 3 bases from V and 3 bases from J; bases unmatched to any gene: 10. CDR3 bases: TGTGCCAGCAGCGGGAGGGGTACGGGGGGTACAGATACGCAGTATTTT. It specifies CASSGRGTGGTDTQYF. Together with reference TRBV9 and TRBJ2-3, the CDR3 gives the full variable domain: DSGVTQTPKHLITATGQRVTLRCSPRSGDLSVYWYQQSLDQGLQFLIQYYNGEERAKGNILERFSAQQFPDLHSELNLSSLELGDSALYFCASSGRGTGGTDTQYFGPGTRLTVL.

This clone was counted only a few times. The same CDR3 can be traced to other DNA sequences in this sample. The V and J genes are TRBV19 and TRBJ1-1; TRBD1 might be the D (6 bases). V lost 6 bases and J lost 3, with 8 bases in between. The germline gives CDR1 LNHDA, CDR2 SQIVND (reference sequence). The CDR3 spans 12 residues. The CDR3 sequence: CASRDSYTEAFF. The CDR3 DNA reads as TGTGCCAGTAGGGACAGCTACACTGAAGCTTTCTTT.

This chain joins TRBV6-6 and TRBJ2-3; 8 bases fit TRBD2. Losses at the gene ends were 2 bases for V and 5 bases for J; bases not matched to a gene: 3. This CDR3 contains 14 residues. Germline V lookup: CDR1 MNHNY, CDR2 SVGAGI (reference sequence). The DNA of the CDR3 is TGTGCCAGCAGTTACGGGGGACTAGTAGATACGCAGTATTTT. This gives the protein CASSYGGLVDTQYF.

The CDR3 coding sequence is TGTGCCAGCAGCTTGGGTGGACAGGGGTGGCAAGAGACCCAGTACTTC. Translation: CASSLGGQGWQETQYF. V is TRBV5-4 and J is TRBJ2-5, with 9 bases identical to TRBD1. Germline CDR1 reads SGHNT; CDR2 reads YYREEE (reference sequence). The ends lost 0 bases at V and 2 bases at J; junction bases unmatched: 5. The CDR3 consists of 16 residues.

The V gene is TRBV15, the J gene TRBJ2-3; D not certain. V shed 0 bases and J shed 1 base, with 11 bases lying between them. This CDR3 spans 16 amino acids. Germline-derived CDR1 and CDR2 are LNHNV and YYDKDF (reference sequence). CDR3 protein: CATSRDPPGGTDTQYF. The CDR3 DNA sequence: TGTGCCACCAGCAGAGACCCTCCTGGGGGCACAGATACGCAGTATTTT. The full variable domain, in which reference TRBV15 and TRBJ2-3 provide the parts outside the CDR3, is DAMVIQNPRYQVTQFGKPVTLSCSQTLNHNVMYWYQQKSSQAPKLLFHYYDKDFNNEADTPDNFQSRRPNTSFCFLDIRSPGLGDTAMYLCATSRDPPGGTDTQYFGPGTRLTVL.

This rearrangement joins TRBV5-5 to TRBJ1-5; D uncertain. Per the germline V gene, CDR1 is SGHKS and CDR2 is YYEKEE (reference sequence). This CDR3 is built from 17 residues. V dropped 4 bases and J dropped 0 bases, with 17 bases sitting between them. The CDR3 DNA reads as TGTGCCAGCAGCGGGTCTTCGGGGAGCTATAGCAATCAGCCCCAGCATTTT. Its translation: CASSGSSGSYSNQPQHF.

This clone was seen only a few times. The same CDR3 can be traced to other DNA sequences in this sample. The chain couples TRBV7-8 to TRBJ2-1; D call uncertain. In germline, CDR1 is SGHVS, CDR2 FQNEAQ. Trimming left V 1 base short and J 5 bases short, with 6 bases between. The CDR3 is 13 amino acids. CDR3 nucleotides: TGTGCCAGCAGCTTAGGTCGTAACAATGAGCAGTTCTTC. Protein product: CASSLGRNNEQFF.

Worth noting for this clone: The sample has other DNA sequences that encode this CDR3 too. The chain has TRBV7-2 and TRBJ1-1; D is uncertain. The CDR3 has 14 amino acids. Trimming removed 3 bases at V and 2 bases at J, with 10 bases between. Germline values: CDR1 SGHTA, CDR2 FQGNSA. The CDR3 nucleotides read TGTGCCAGCAGCTTCGGTCGAGGAAACACTGAAGCTTTCTTT. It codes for CASSFGRGNTEAFF.